The 17 T cell receptor beta chains below come from one sample, sequenced in a study of CD8 T cells in ankylosing spondylitis. In TCRdb, the 5' RACE reads were re-called with MiXCR into one record per CDR3 protein. This sample has around 130,000 distinct CDR3 sequences, with about a tenth found just once. The material sequenced was blood, either unsorted or a sorted T cell fraction (not recorded which). All receptors derive from a male donor with ankylosing spondylitis or in good health (not recorded which).

This clonotype was seen only a few times. The genes are TRBV20-1 and TRBJ2-2, with TRBD1 matching over 9 bases. Unmatched junction bases numbered 8, after V lost 6 bases and J lost 3 bases. Per the germline V gene, CDR1 is DFQATT and CDR2 is SNEGSKA (reference sequence). This CDR3 has 15 amino acids. The CDR3 protein is CSAPNRGLYTGELFF. The CDR3 nucleotides read TGCAGTGCCCCGAACAGGGGGCTGTACACCGGGGAGCTGTTTTTT.

Many counts were recorded for this clonotype. This rearrangement joins TRBV6-1 to TRBJ2-3, with D perhaps matching TRBD1 (6 bases). With 6 bases removed from V and 4 bases from J, the gap between germline ends came to 11 bases. Germline values: CDR1 MNHNS, CDR2 SASEGT. The CDR3 covers 13 residues. CDR3 nucleotide sequence: TGTGCCAGCAGCCGACCAGGGGCAGATACGCAGTATTTT. This encodes CASSRPGADTQYF.

This clonotype was counted only a few times. The rearrangement joins TRBV20-1 to TRBJ2-5; D remains unclear. Trimming stripped 0 bases from V and 4 bases from J, with 9 bases between. This CDR3 spans 13 amino acids. The germline CDR1 and CDR2 sequences are DFQATT and SNEGSKA (reference sequence). In DNA form, the CDR3 reads TGCAGTGCTAGAGAGCCCCCGGGAGAGACCCAGTACTTC. As protein: CSAREPPGETQYF.

The sample holds many counts of this clonotype. This chain links TRBV6-2 or TRBV6-3 with TRBJ2-1; D is possibly TRBD1 (6 bases). From germline, CDR1 is MNHEY and CDR2 SVGEGT. The V gene lost 8 bases and the J gene lost 7 bases, with 12 bases spanning the gap. The CDR3 contains 12 residues. The CDR3 protein is CASGGQFNEQFF. The CDR3 DNA is TGTGCCAGCGGAGGACAGTTTAATGAGCAGTTCTTC.

This clonotype was detected ten times or more. V gene TRBV7-2 combines with J gene TRBJ2-5, with 8 bases matching TRBD1. CDR3 length equals 16 residues. The germline gives CDR1 SGHTA, CDR2 FQGNSA. The ends lost 2 bases at V and 7 bases at J; junction bases unmatched: 12. CDR3 DNA: TGTGCCAGCAGCTTAACGGGACAGGTTCATCGAGGGACCCAGTACTTC. It yields the protein CASSLTGQVHRGTQYF.

Many counts were recorded for this clonotype. The V gene is TRBV29-1, the J gene TRBJ2-5; D gene ambiguous. There are 9 residues in the CDR3. Trimming cost V 0 bases and J 13 bases, with 6 bases left between them. Germline CDR1 and CDR2: SQVTM and ANQGSEA. CDR3 DNA sequence: TGCAGCGTTGAAGATTCTACGTACTTC. It codes for CSVEDSTYF.

This clonotype has ten or more counts. The gene calls are TRBV10-3 and TRBJ2-7; 13 bases are a match to TRBD2. This CDR3 comprises 16 residues. V lost 6 bases and J lost 2; bases outside the gene matches: 7. CDR1 and CDR2 from the germline V gene are ENHRY and SYGVKD. CDR3 sequence reads: CAISLGGTSGAYEQYF. The DNA of the CDR3 is TGTGCCATCAGCTTGGGGGGGACTAGCGGGGCCTACGAGCAGTACTTC.

Ten or more counts support this clonotype. The CDR3 here is CASSLGTGRGNEQFF. The DNA for the CDR3 is TGCGCCAGCAGCTTAGGGACAGGTAGGGGAAATGAGCAGTTCTTC. J is TRBJ2-1 and V is TRBV5-1; TRBD1 matches 8 bases. The V gene end was trimmed by 2 bases and the J gene end by 7 bases; junction bases not matched to a gene: 8. CDR1 and CDR2 from the germline V gene are SGHRS and YFSETQ. This CDR3 region has 15 residues.

In regard to this clonotype: A much bigger clone sits one base away, suggesting this may be a read error. The CDR3 coding sequence is TGTGCCAGCAGGCCCGGGACTAGAGGGACCAGCACAGATACGCAGTATTTT. Encoded protein: CASRPGTRGTSTDTQYF. This rearrangement joins TRBV7-3 to TRBJ2-3; the match to TRBD2 covers 8 bases. This CDR3 is built from 17 residues. The germline V gene encodes CDR1 SGHTA and CDR2 FQGTGA. The trim removed 6 bases at V and 0 bases at J, leaving 11 bases unmatched.

The sample holds many counts of this clonotype. The chain is built from TRBV11-2 and TRBJ2-2; D perhaps matches TRBD2 (6 bases). The ends were cut back, 7 bases at V and 6 bases at J, with 18 bases in the middle. In germline, CDR1 is SGHAT, CDR2 FQNNGV. This CDR3 spans 15 amino acids. CDR3 bases: TGTGCCAGCACTAAAAGGGAGGTGGGGTCCGGGGAGCTGTTTTTT. It yields the protein CASTKREVGSGELFF.

This clonotype was observed many times. CDR3 residues: CASSTTSVEQFF. CDR3 nucleotide sequence: TGTGCCAGCAGCACCACTAGCGTTGAGCAGTTCTTC. The chain employs TRBV12-3 or TRBV12-4 and TRBJ2-1, with 7 bases aligning to TRBD2. This CDR3 is built from 12 residues. V lost 6 bases to trimming and J lost 9 bases; unmatched junction nucleotides: 5.

The chain joins TRBV3-1 to TRBJ2-3; 10 positions match TRBD1. V lost 11 bases, J lost 0 bases, and 17 bases stayed unmatched. The CDR3 length is 18 residues. From germline, CDR1 is LGHDT and CDR2 YNNKEL (reference sequence). This CDR3 is CACCRSRDRGTSTDTQYF. The CDR3 DNA reads TGTGCCTGCTGCCGGTCCCGGGACAGGGGAACTAGCACAGATACGCAGTATTTT.

This clonotype was seen at least ten times. The J gene is TRBJ2-2, the V gene TRBV24-1; D not certain. The CDR3 has 13 amino acids. Germline assignment: CDR1 KGHDR and CDR2 SFDVKD. Trimming left V 1 base short and J 6 bases short, with 5 bases between. Here the CDR3 DNA reads TGTGCCACCAGTGATTTTCCGTCCGGGGAGCTGTTTTTT. Protein product: CATSDFPSGELFF.

This clonotype was found many times. The V and J genes are TRBV7-9 and TRBJ1-1, with no clear D. Looked up from germline, CDR1 is SEHNR and CDR2 is FQNEAQ (reference sequence). The CDR3 has 15 residues. Trimming took off 5 bases at V and 0 bases at J, with 13 bases between the two ends. CDR3 loop: CASSRGLGMNTEAFF. The DNA of the CDR3 is TGTGCCAGCAGCCGGGGATTAGGCATGAACACTGAAGCTTTCTTT.

In this sample, this clonotype turned up many times. The rearrangement joins TRBV19 to TRBJ2-7, with TRBD1 as a possible D gene (5 bases). Looked up from germline, CDR1 is LNHDA and CDR2 is SQIVND (reference sequence). The CDR3 spans 14 residues. Trimming stripped 4 bases from V and 3 bases from J, with 13 bases between. Here the CDR3 DNA reads TGTGCCAGTAGTACAGGGCTGGGTGACTACGAGCAGTACTTC. Its translation is CASSTGLGDYEQYF. Full variable domain (rest looked up from reference TRBV19 and TRBJ2-7): DGGITQSPKYLFRKEGQNVTLSCEQNLNHDAMYWYRQDPGQGLRLIYYSQIVNDFQKGDIAEGYSVSREKKESFPLTVTSAQKNPTAFYLCASSTGLGDYEQYFGPGTRLTVT.

The V call is TRBV6-2 or TRBV6-3, the J call TRBJ1-2, with TRBD1 matching over 9 bases. Germline V gene lookup returns CDR1 MNHEY and CDR2 SVGEGT. Trimming cost V 6 bases and J 8 bases; bases outside gene matches: 13. There are 15 residues in the CDR3. The CDR3 sequence: CASRPGTGRFGGYTF. The CDR3 nucleotides are TGTGCCAGCAGGCCTGGGACAGGGAGGTTTGGCGGCTACACCTTC.

This clonotype was recorded many times. This chain links TRBV7-3 with TRBJ2-2; TRBD2 matches 8 bases. V trimming: 0 bases; J trimming: 0 bases; junction bases outside the gene matches: 0. Germline V CDR1 and CDR2: SGHTA, FQGTGA. The CDR3 has 16 residues. CDR3 DNA sequence: TGTGCCAGCAGCTTAACGGGACTAGCGAACACCGGGGAGCTGTTTTTT. Its translation is CASSLTGLANTGELFF.